These 21 T cell receptor beta chains were sequenced from one sample in a study of human T cells and chemical hapten exposure. One entry per CDR3 protein, called by TCRdb with MiXCR from the RACE reads. The sample holds some 96,000 distinct CDR3 sequences, about 9.3% seen once. Time point here: patch test 2, 6 weeks after DPC sensitization. The treatment denotes: therapeutic diphenylcyclopropenone sensitization with weekly scalp DPC. The input for sequencing was whole blood, taken in connection with sensitization to the hapten diphenylcyclopropenone (DPC). The receptor set was obtained from a woman between 40 and 50 years old with alopecia areata. Some clones in this sample may be carry-over from other donors' samples.

A few counts support this clonotype. The chain has TRBV20-1 and TRBJ2-7; possibly TRBD2 for D (6 bases). Trimming left V 5 bases short and J 0 bases short, with 14 bases between. The CDR3 is 14 residues long. CDR1 and CDR2 (germline): DFQATT, SNEGSKA (reference sequence). CDR3 coding DNA: TGCAGTGCTTTGAAGCGGGTCGGCTCCTACGAGCAGTACTTC. It codes for CSALKRVGSYEQYF.

This clonotype was counted many times. This rearrangement joins TRBV2 to TRBJ2-2; D ambiguous. Between the trimmed V and J ends, which lost 0 bases and 6 bases, there was a span of 5 bases. From germline, CDR1 is SNHLY and CDR2 FYNNEI. CDR3 length: 13 residues. CDR3 DNA: TGTGCCAGCAGTGAAGCCTTGCCCGGGGAGCTGTTTTTT. Its protein product is CASSEALPGELFF.

V is TRBV20-1 and J is TRBJ1-1; TRBD1 is a possible D gene (5 bases). Trimming pared 5 bases from V and 5 bases from J, leaving 9 bases between. The CDR3 has 11 amino acids. Germline CDR1 reads DFQATT; CDR2 reads SNEGSKA (reference sequence). CDR3 sequence: CSAARGTEAFF. The DNA of the CDR3 is TGCAGTGCTGCGAGGGGAACTGAAGCTTTCTTT.

The V and J genes are TRBV20-1 and TRBJ2-3; D tentatively reads TRBD1 or TRBD2 (6 bases each). CDR3 size: 14 residues. In germline, CDR1 is DFQATT, CDR2 SNEGSKA (reference sequence). V was shortened by 1 base and J by 1 base, with 9 bases between the two germline ends. CDR3 region: CSARAGEGTDTQYF. The CDR3 DNA reads TGCAGTGCTAGAGCAGGGGAGGGCACAGATACGCAGTATTTT.

The table lists this clonotype with a few counts. V and J are TRBV20-1 and TRBJ1-2, with D unresolved. V was pared by 3 bases and J by 8 bases, with 10 bases between. Looked up from germline, CDR1 is DFQATT and CDR2 is SNEGSKA (reference sequence). This CDR3 has 11 amino acids. In nucleotides, the CDR3 is TGCAGTGCTAGCCCGAGCTGGGGCTACACCTTC. Translation: CSASPSWGYTF.

This clonotype was observed at least ten times. This sequence joins TRBV10-3 and TRBJ1-1; 7 positions match TRBD1. V gave up 0 bases and J gave up 4 bases; unmatched junction bases: 5. Per germline, CDR1 ENHRY and CDR2 SYGVKD. This CDR3 is built from 15 residues. DNA for the CDR3: TGTGCCATCAGTGAGTCAGGCCAGGGGGGCACTGAAGCTTTCTTT. This codes for CAISESGQGGTEAFF.

This clonotype came up a few times. The chain links TRBV12-3 or TRBV12-4 to TRBJ2-7; 8 bases agree with TRBD2. This CDR3 has 14 residues. The J segment lost 2 bases and the V segment lost 5 bases, leaving 5 bases of the junction unmatched. The CDR3 nucleotides are TGTGCCAGCAGTCCCGGGACTAGACCCTACGAGCAGTACTTC. Amino acid sequence: CASSPGTRPYEQYF.

This clonotype appeared many times. This chain's CDR3 is CASQRGAEAFF. CDR3 DNA sequence: TGTGCCAGCCAACGGGGGGCTGAAGCTTTCTTT. The chain is built from TRBV27 and TRBJ1-1; D may be TRBD1 (5 bases). The germline CDR1 and CDR2 sequences are MNHEY and SMNVEV (reference sequence). The CDR3 is made up of 11 amino acids. The V end lost 8 bases, the J end lost 6 bases, and 10 bases lay between the germline ends.

V usage is TRBV6-1 and J usage is TRBJ1-5, with TRBD1 matching over 9 bases. The CDR3 has 16 residues. V lost 4 bases, J lost 3 bases, and 7 bases stayed unmatched. The germline V gene encodes CDR1 MNHNS and CDR2 SASEGT. The CDR3 is CASSVGTGSPNQPQHF. The CDR3 coding sequence is TGTGCCAGCAGTGTAGGGACAGGGAGTCCCAATCAGCCCCAGCATTTT.

This clonotype was seen ten or more times. The chain carries TRBV20-1 and TRBJ1-2, with TRBD1 identical over 12 bases. The V gene end was trimmed by 5 bases and the J gene end by 5 bases; junction bases not matched to a gene: 9. Germline CDR1 DFQATT, CDR2 SNEGSKA (reference sequence). This CDR3 comprises 15 residues. In DNA form, the CDR3 reads TGCAGTGCTGACCCGGGACAGGGGGCTGGGTATGGCTACACCTTC. It codes for CSADPGQGAGYGYTF.

There are a few counts of this clonotype. The V and J genes are TRBV12-3 or TRBV12-4 and TRBJ2-2; 14 nucleotides match TRBD2. Trimming cost V 6 bases and J 6 bases; bases outside gene matches: 3. The CDR3 has 15 residues. The CDR3 DNA reads TGTGCCAGCAGGCCGGGACTAGCGGGAGCCGGGGAGCTGTTTTTT. Residues: CASRPGLAGAGELFF.

This clonotype appeared a few times. V gene TRBV10-3 combines with J gene TRBJ1-1, with D tentatively TRBD1 (6 bases). The CDR3 is made up of 14 amino acids. CDR1 and CDR2 (germline): ENHRY, SYGVKD. V was pared by 9 bases and J by 4 bases, with 18 bases between. Here the CDR3 DNA reads TGTGCCATGGGGGCGGGGGTCAGTATCACTGAAGCTTTCTTT. Its translation: CAMGAGVSITEAFF.

In this sample, this clonotype turned up many times. V is TRBV29-1 and J is TRBJ2-1; D is undetermined. This CDR3 spans 14 amino acids. Trimming took off 3 bases at V and 0 bases at J, with 9 bases between the two ends. Germline CDR1 and CDR2: SQVTM and ANQGSEA. The CDR3 protein is CSVDSPSSYNEQFF. The CDR3 DNA reads as TGCAGCGTTGATAGCCCGAGCTCCTACAATGAGCAGTTCTTC.

The table lists this clonotype with many counts. The chain has TRBV6-2 or TRBV6-3 and TRBJ2-7; the match to TRBD2 covers 7 bases. This CDR3 is built from 17 residues. V dropped 0 bases and J dropped 4; count of bases not matched to a gene: 12. Germline lookup yields CDR1 MNHEY and CDR2 SVGEGT. The CDR3 loop is CASSYSIGSPSGYEQYF. CDR3 nucleotide sequence: TGTGCCAGCAGTTACTCGATCGGCAGCCCTAGCGGATACGAGCAGTACTTC.

The rearrangement uses TRBV7-3 and TRBJ1-1; possible D gene TRBD1, 5 bases. Germline loops: CDR1 SGHTA, CDR2 FQGTGA. V lost 4 bases and J lost 4, with 13 bases in between. There are 14 residues in the CDR3. CDR3 protein: CASSSFGTSTEAFF. In DNA, the CDR3 is TGTGCCAGCAGCTCCTTCGGGACTAGCACTGAAGCTTTCTTT.

At least ten counts were recorded for this clonotype. The chain combines TRBV28 with TRBJ1-1; weak D call: TRBD1 (5 bases). Germline V CDR1 and CDR2: MDHEN, SYDVKM. This CDR3 contains 13 residues. Trimming removed 3 bases from V and 4 bases from J, with 9 bases in between. CDR3 coding DNA: TGTGCCAGCAGTTTTGGGGCACCCACTGAAGCTTTCTTT. This translates into CASSFGAPTEAFF.

Many counts were recorded for this clonotype. This chain joins TRBV20-1 and TRBJ1-2; TRBD1 matches 8 bases. Per germline, CDR1 DFQATT and CDR2 SNEGSKA (reference sequence). This CDR3 region has 13 residues. J gave up 6 bases and V 4 bases, and 7 bases lay outside the gene matches. CDR3 protein: CSAIQGAQNGYTF. CDR3 DNA sequence: TGCAGTGCTATTCAGGGGGCGCAGAATGGCTACACCTTC.

This clonotype was seen a few times. The genes are TRBV7-6 and TRBJ1-1, with D perhaps TRBD1 (6 bases). Germline V lookup: CDR1 SGHVS, CDR2 FNYEAQ. Trimming took 3 bases from V and 4 from J, leaving 24 bases between them. The CDR3 is made up of 18 amino acids. CDR3 sequence reads: CASSLIGVEGGTGTEAFF. As DNA, the CDR3 is TGTGCCAGCAGCTTGATAGGGGTAGAGGGGGGAACGGGCACTGAAGCTTTCTTT. Together with reference TRBV7-6 and TRBJ1-1, the CDR3 gives the full variable domain: GAGVSQSPRYKVTKRGQDVALRCDPISGHVSLYWYRQALGQGPEFLTYFNYEAQQDKSGLPNDRFSAERPEGSISTLTIQRTEQRDSAMYRCASSLIGVEGGTGTEAFFGQGTRLTVV.

This clonotype was seen repeatedly, ten times or more. The CDR3 bases are TGCAGTGCCAGAACCCCCGTGGTGCGCTCCTACAATGAGCAGTTCTTC. Residues: CSARTPVVRSYNEQFF. J is TRBJ2-1 and V is TRBV20-1; no reliable D call. CDR1 is DFQATT and CDR2 is SNEGSKA in the germline V gene (reference sequence). Trimming left V 6 bases short and J 0 bases short, with 18 bases between. The CDR3 runs 16 residues.

This clonotype was seen many times. The rearrangement uses TRBV4-2 and TRBJ2-1, with D perhaps TRBD2 (6 bases). With 6 bases removed from V and 8 bases from J, the gap between germline ends came to 14 bases. The CDR3 runs to 13 residues. Germline CDR1 reads LGHNA; CDR2 reads YNFKEQ. The CDR3 protein is CASRQRGGDEQFF. The CDR3 region has the DNA TGTGCCAGCAGGCAAAGGGGCGGGGATGAGCAGTTCTTC.

This rearrangement joins TRBV20-1 to TRBJ2-2; possibly TRBD1 for D (6 bases). V lost 6 bases to trimming and J lost 0 bases, with 11 bases between them. The CDR3 covers 14 residues. Germline CDR1 DFQATT, CDR2 SNEGSKA (reference sequence). The CDR3 DNA follows: TGCAGTGCCCCACAGGGAACGAACACCGGGGAGCTGTTTTTT. Translation: CSAPQGTNTGELFF.